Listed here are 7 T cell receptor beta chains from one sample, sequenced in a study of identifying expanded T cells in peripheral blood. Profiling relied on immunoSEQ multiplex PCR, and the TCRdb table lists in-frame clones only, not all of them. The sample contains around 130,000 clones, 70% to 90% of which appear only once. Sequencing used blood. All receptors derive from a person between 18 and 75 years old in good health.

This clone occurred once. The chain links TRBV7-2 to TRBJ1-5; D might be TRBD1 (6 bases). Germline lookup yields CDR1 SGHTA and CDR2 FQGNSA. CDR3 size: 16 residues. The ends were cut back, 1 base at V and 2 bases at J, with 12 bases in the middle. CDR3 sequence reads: CASSLGGHLGNQPQHF. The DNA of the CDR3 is TGTGCCAGCAGCTTAGGGGGACACCTAGGCAATCAGCCCCAGCATTTT. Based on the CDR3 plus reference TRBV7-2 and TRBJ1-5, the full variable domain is GAGVSQSPSNKVTEKGKDVELRCDPISGHTALYWYRQSLGQGLEFLIYFQGNSAPDKSGLPSDRFSAERTGGSVSTLTIQRTQQEDSAVYLCASSLGGHLGNQPQHFGDGTRLSIL.

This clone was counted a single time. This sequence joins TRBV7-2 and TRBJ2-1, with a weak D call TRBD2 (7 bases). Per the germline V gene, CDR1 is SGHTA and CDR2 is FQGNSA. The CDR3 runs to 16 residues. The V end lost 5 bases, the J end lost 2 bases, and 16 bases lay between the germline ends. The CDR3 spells CASSNSGGGPYNEQFF. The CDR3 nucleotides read TGTGCCAGCAGCAATTCGGGCGGGGGCCCCTACAATGAGCAGTTCTTC. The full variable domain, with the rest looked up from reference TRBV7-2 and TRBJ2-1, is GAGVSQSPSNKVTEKGKDVELRCDPISGHTALYWYRQSLGQGLEFLIYFQGNSAPDKSGLPSDRFSAERTGGSVSTLTIQRTQQEDSAVYLCASSNSGGGPYNEQFFGPGTRLTVL.

For the CDR3, the DNA is TGTGCCAGCACCTACAGCAATCAGCCCCAGCATTTT. Amino acids: CASTYSNQPQHF. J is TRBJ1-5 and V is TRBV7-2; D ambiguous. Trimming took off 7 bases at V and 1 base at J, with 5 bases between the two ends. There are 12 residues in the CDR3. CDR1 is SGHTA, CDR2 FQGNSA, per germline.

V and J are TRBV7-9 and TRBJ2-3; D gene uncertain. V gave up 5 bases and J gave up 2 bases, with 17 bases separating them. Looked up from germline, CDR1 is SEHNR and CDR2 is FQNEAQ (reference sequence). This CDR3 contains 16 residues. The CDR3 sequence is CASSQGRPTFTDTQYF. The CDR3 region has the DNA TGTGCCAGCAGCCAAGGGCGACCGACCTTCACAGATACGCAGTATTTT.

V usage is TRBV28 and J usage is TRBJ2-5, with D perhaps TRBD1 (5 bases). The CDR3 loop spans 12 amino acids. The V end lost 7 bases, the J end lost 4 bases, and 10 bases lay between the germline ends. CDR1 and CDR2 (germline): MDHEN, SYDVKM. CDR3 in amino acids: CASTNQGETQYF. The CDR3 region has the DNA TGTGCCAGCACTAATCAGGGAGAGACCCAGTACTTC.

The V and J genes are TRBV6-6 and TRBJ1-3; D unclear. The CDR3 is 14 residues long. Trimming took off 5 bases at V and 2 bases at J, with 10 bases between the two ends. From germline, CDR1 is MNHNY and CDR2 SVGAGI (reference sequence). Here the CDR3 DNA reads TGTGCCAGCAGTCATAGGAATGCTGGAAACACCATATATTTT. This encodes CASSHRNAGNTIYF.

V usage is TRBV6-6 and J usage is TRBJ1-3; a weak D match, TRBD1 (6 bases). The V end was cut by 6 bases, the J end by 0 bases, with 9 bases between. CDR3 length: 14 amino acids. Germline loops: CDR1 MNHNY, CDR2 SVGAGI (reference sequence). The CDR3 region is CASSNRVSGNTIYF. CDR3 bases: TGTGCCAGCAGCAACAGGGTCTCTGGAAACACCATATATTTT.